This record concerns one TCR beta chain sequence. Data came from immunoSEQ multiplex PCR; TCRdb stores just in-frame clones and leaves some out. Of approximately 100,000 clones listed, 80% to 90% are singletons. These data belong to a study of a mutant IDH1 vaccine in newly diagnosed glioma. Looking at the study overall: There were approximately 60% males and approximately 38% females among treated patients, whose mean age was approximately 41 years.

Time point indicated: baseline, week 1 (first vaccination visit). Treatment indicated: pre-vaccination baseline after standard-of-care therapy. The sequence was obtained from a woman between 45 and 65 years old with glioma. This sample comprised PBMCs, obtained from a glioma patient treated with radiotherapy, temozolomide or both.

In DNA, the CDR3 is TGTGCCAGCAGCGGATTAAACACCGGGGAGCTGTTTTTT. Translation gives CASSGLNTGELFF. The V gene is TRBV2, the J gene TRBJ2-2; no reliable D call. Germline V lookup: CDR1 SNHLY, CDR2 FYNNEI. Trimming removed 6 bases from V and 2 bases from J, with 7 bases in between. The CDR3 is 13 amino acids.